Shown below are 17 T cell receptor beta chains from a single sample sequenced in a study of Graves' ophthalmopathy and Graves' hyperthyroidism. TCR beta CDR3 regions were amplified from RNA transcripts. The library came from an HTBI-primed first-round RT-PCR and a second-round multiplex PCR. TCRdb called the multiplex PCR reads again in MiXCR, with one record for every CDR3 protein. This sample yields hundreds of thousands of distinct CDR3 sequences, of which more than 40% are seen a single time; more than 2.5% belongs to the top ten. Sequenced: peripheral blood. The receptors shown here come from an adult man with Graves' ophthalmopathy.

This clonotype came up many times. The gene calls are TRBV2 and TRBJ1-5, with D possibly TRBD1 on 5 matching bases. Germline V lookup: CDR1 SNHLY, CDR2 FYNNEI. The CDR3 is made up of 15 amino acids. Deletions cut 7 bases from V and 9 bases from J, with 22 bases between. CDR3 nucleotide sequence: TGTGCCAGCACCGAACGGGGGACGGCAATCATGCCCCAGCATTTT. Translating it yields CASTERGTAIMPQHF. The full variable domain, with the rest looked up from reference TRBV2 and TRBJ1-5, is EPEVTQTPSHQVTQMGQEVILRCVPISNHLYFYWYRQILGQKVEFLVSFYNNEISEKSEIFDDQFSVERPDGSNFTLKIRSTKLEDSAMYFCASTERGTAIMPQHFGDGTRLSIL.

There are many counts of this clonotype. The V call is TRBV19, the J call TRBJ1-3, with 7 bases that match TRBD1. The CDR3 covers 16 residues. J gave up 1 base and V 5 bases, and 8 bases lay outside the gene matches. CDR1 is LNHDA and CDR2 is SQIVND in the germline V gene (reference sequence). In DNA form, the CDR3 reads TGTGCCAGTAGTGGGGACAGAAGACTATCTGGAAACACCATATATTTT. It yields the protein CASSGDRRLSGNTIYF.

Ten or more counts support this clonotype. CDR3 sequence: CSVENMGEGGYTF. CDR3 nucleotides: TGCAGCGTTGAAAATATGGGGGAAGGAGGCTACACCTTC. The gene calls are TRBV29-1 and TRBJ1-2; maybe TRBD1 (5 bases). This CDR3 contains 13 residues. CDR1 is SQVTM, CDR2 ANQGSEA, per germline. V lost 2 bases and J 8 bases, leaving 15 bases between the germline ends.

This clonotype has ten or more counts. The chain has TRBV7-9 and TRBJ1-3; D is uncertain. CDR1 and CDR2 from the germline V gene are SEHNR and FQNEAQ (reference sequence). CDR3 length: 16 residues. V lost 2 bases, J lost 0 bases, and 11 bases lay in between. The CDR3 DNA sequence: TGTGCCAGCAGCTTACCGACAACTAGCTCTGGAAACACCATATATTTT. Translating gives CASSLPTTSSGNTIYF. Filled out from reference TRBV7-9 and TRBJ1-3, the complete variable domain reads DTGVSQNPRHKITKRGQNVTFRCDPISEHNRLYWYRQTLGQGPEFLTYFQNEAQLEKSRLLSDRFSAERPKGSFSTLEIQRTEQGDSAMYLCASSLPTTSSGNTIYFGEGSWLTVV.

This clonotype occurred once. The CDR3 DNA is TGTGCCAGCAGCTTAGGGAGCGGACAAGAGAACACTGAAGCTTTCTTT. The encoded protein is CASSLGSGQENTEAFF. This sequence joins TRBV7-9 and TRBJ1-1; D is perhaps TRBD1 (5 bases). Trimming stripped 1 base from V and 1 base from J, with 13 bases between. Germline lookup yields CDR1 SEHNR and CDR2 FQNEAQ (reference sequence). This CDR3 contains 16 residues. Full variable domain (outside the CDR3, taken from reference TRBV7-9 and TRBJ1-1): DTGVSQNPRHKITKRGQNVTFRCDPISEHNRLYWYRQTLGQGPEFLTYFQNEAQLEKSRLLSDRFSAERPKGSFSTLEIQRTEQGDSAMYLCASSLGSGQENTEAFFGQGTRLTVV.

This clonotype was seen a few times. The chain joins TRBV7-2 to TRBJ2-5; 8 positions agree with TRBD2. Germline V gives CDR1 SGHTA, CDR2 FQGNSA. The length of the CDR3 is 17 residues. The V segment lost 5 bases and the J segment 2 bases; nucleotides outside the gene matches: 13. CDR3 protein: CASSITTGTSFQETQYF. The DNA of the CDR3 is TGTGCCAGCAGCATAACCACCGGGACTAGTTTTCAAGAGACCCAGTACTTC.

V gene TRBV7-8 combines with J gene TRBJ2-2; TRBD1 agrees at 7 bases. From germline, CDR1 is SGHVS and CDR2 FQNEAQ. V was clipped by 5 bases and J by 2 bases; unmatched bases: 5. The CDR3 totals 15 residues. Written as DNA, the CDR3 is TGTGCCAGCAGCCCGACAGGGATTAACACCGGGGAGCTGTTTTTT. Translating it yields CASSPTGINTGELFF.

The chain uses TRBV6-6 and TRBJ1-3, with TRBD1 identical over 8 bases. The CDR3 is 14 residues long. Germline V gene data show CDR1 as MNHNY and CDR2 as SVGAGI (reference sequence). V was pared by 4 bases and J by 3 bases, with 2 bases of the junction left unmatched. In DNA, the CDR3 is TGTGCCAGCAGTTCAGGGGGCTTTGGAAACACCATATATTTT. Protein: CASSSGGFGNTIYF.

This clonotype was recorded many times. This rearrangement joins TRBV19 to TRBJ1-1; possibly TRBD1 for D (5 bases). V lost 4 bases to trimming and J lost 1 base, with 19 bases between them. The CDR3 covers 17 residues. From germline, CDR1 is LNHDA and CDR2 SQIVND (reference sequence). CDR3 in DNA: TGTGCCAGTAGTACAAGGGGCAATGGGTTGGCGAACACTGAAGCTTTCTTT. Protein product: CASSTRGNGLANTEAFF.

The J gene is TRBJ1-1, the V gene TRBV19, with 7 bases aligning to TRBD1. Per germline, CDR1 LNHDA and CDR2 SQIVND (reference sequence). This CDR3 comprises 13 residues. V lost 11 bases and J lost 3; bases outside the gene matches: 9. DNA of the CDR3: TGTGCCTGGAGTAAGGGGGCGGACACTGAAGCTTTCTTT. This encodes CAWSKGADTEAFF.

This clonotype was observed at least ten times. V usage is TRBV7-8 and J usage is TRBJ1-3; D remains unclear. The CDR3 spans 16 residues. V dropped 1 base and J dropped 4 bases, with 14 bases sitting between them. The germline V gene encodes CDR1 SGHVS and CDR2 FQNEAQ. CDR3 DNA: TGTGCCAGCAGCTTAGAAAAAAGGGTTTACGGAAACACCATATATTTT. This gives the protein CASSLEKRVYGNTIYF.

This clonotype was seen at least ten times. The chain joins TRBV7-2 to TRBJ2-5, with D possibly matching TRBD2 (5 bases). V dropped 2 bases and J dropped 2 bases, with 18 bases sitting between them. CDR1 and CDR2 (germline): SGHTA, FQGNSA. The CDR3 length is 17 residues. This CDR3 is CASSLNMVRTGQETQYF. The CDR3 DNA is TGTGCCAGCAGCTTAAATATGGTTCGCACGGGGCAAGAGACCCAGTACTTC.

The V gene is TRBV7-2, the J gene TRBJ2-5; D might be TRBD1 (6 bases). V gave up 8 bases and J gave up 1 base, with 20 bases separating them. This CDR3 is built from 16 residues. Germline CDR1 reads SGHTA; CDR2 reads FQGNSA. The CDR3 sequence: CASSPGTPDPQETQYF. In DNA, the CDR3 is TGTGCCAGCTCACCAGGGACACCGGACCCCCAAGAGACCCAGTACTTC.

This sequence joins TRBV4-1 and TRBJ2-7; TRBD2 matches 9 bases. CDR1 MGHRA and CDR2 YSYEKL come from the germline V gene. With V trimmed by 5 bases and J by 3 bases, 8 bases remained unmatched. The CDR3 loop spans 15 amino acids. DNA for the CDR3: TGCGCCAGCAGCGGCGGGGGGGGGCACTTCTACGAGCAGTACTTC. It encodes CASSGGGGHFYEQYF.

This clonotype was seen at least ten times. The rearrangement links TRBV9 to TRBJ1-1, with D possibly being TRBD1 (5 bases). Trimming left V 2 bases short and J 4 bases short, with 9 bases between. Germline values: CDR1 SGDLS, CDR2 YYNGEE. The CDR3 has 13 residues. The chain's CDR3 is CASSVGRATEAFF. The DNA of the CDR3 is TGTGCCAGCAGCGTTGGCAGGGCCACTGAAGCTTTCTTT. The entire variable domain, with the rest obtained from reference TRBV9 and TRBJ1-1, is as follows: DSGVTQTPKHLITATGQRVTLRCSPRSGDLSVYWYQQSLDQGLQFLIQYYNGEERAKGNILERFSAQQFPDLHSELNLSSLELGDSALYFCASSVGRATEAFFGQGTRLTVV.

Ten or more counts support this clonotype. The rearrangement joins TRBV10-3 to TRBJ1-1; the D is unclear. This CDR3 region has 11 residues. Germline CDR1 is ENHRY and CDR2 is SYGVKD. V shed 4 bases and J shed 4 bases, with 4 bases lying between them. The CDR3: CAISAGTEAFF. As DNA, the CDR3 is TGTGCCATCAGTGCTGGCACTGAAGCTTTCTTT.

This chain links TRBV9 with TRBJ2-6, with D tentatively TRBD1 (5 bases). Germline CDR1 reads SGDLS; CDR2 reads YYNGEE. CDR3 length equals 15 residues. The ends were cut back, 4 bases at V and 4 bases at J, with 12 bases in the middle. CDR3 bases: TGTGCCAGCAGCCAACAGGTATCGGGGGCCAACGTCCTGACTTTC. It codes for CASSQQVSGANVLTF.